This T cell receptor beta chain is from a study of blood T cells in healthy people across ages. Germline values: CDR1 SGHTA, CDR2 FQGNSA. The length of the CDR3 is 14 residues. Germline trimming cut 5 bases from V and 10 bases from J; bases unmatched to any gene: 9. Together with a sample-barcoded 5' primer, a J-beta primer mix was included in a second PCR lasting roughly 6 to 12 cycles. At least 2.5 million CDR3-containing paired-end reads were obtained per sample. One entry per CDR3 protein results from TCRdb running MiXCR on the 5' RACE reads. Of approximately 670,000 distinct CDR3 sequences listed, approximately 40% are singletons.

The sample was blood. The chain employs TRBV7-2 and TRBJ2-1; 9 bases are shared with TRBD2. The sequence came from a man aged 80 or over in good health. The CDR3 sequence is CASSVAGGPWEQFF. CDR3 bases: TGTGCCAGCAGCGTGGCGGGAGGGCCGTGGGAGCAGTTCTTC.